The clone carrying this TCR beta chain was seen at least ten times. The antigen remains unidentified. A second PCR, run for roughly 6 to 11 cycles, used a sample-barcoded 5' primer plus a J-beta primer mix. Carrying 12 random nucleotides, a template-switch adaptor labeled each individual cDNA molecule. TCRdb fed the 5' RACE reads into MiXCR, producing one record per CDR3 protein. The sample gives more than 1,400,000 distinct CDR3 sequences, 42% of which show up once; 7.9% is in the top ten. The data originate from a study of blood T cells in healthy people across ages. In the study overall: About one barcoded beta molecule per two T cells came from capture by template switching.

Study results and limitations: CMV status of donors was unknown, possibly confounding expanded clonotype changes.

The CDR3 covers 15 residues. With 5 bases clipped from V and 2 bases from J, the junction kept 4 bases outside the gene matches. Germline CDR1 and CDR2: SEHNR and FQNEAQ (reference sequence). The chain carries TRBV7-9 and TRBJ2-3; 10 bases are shared with TRBD2. The specimen was blood. This TCR came from a woman aged 18-35 years in good health. CDR3 DNA sequence: TGTGCCAGCAGCCCTAGCGGGGGAAACACAGATACGCAGTATTTT. Protein product: CASSPSGGNTDTQYF.